This T cell receptor (beta chain) was sequenced for a study of CD8 T cells in ankylosing spondylitis (dated by TCRdb to between 2016 and 2019). Regarding the research as a whole: The study set out to find disease-linked TCR variants by profiling T cell receptor beta repertoires in ankylosing spondylitis patients and healthy donors. The full study cohort comprised about 25 ankylosing spondylitis patients and 85 to 120 healthy donors. Peripheral blood was sampled, and synovial fluid was also collected from ankylosing spondylitis patients. Points the paper makes about the study in general: Significant enrichment of the disease-linked clones was reported in matched synovial fluid samples from ankylosing spondylitis patients. Blood from ankylosing spondylitis patients appeared to be characterized by a TCR beta motif made up of 8 or 9 highly homologous amino acid variants. The disease-linked clones had a CD8+ phenotype and were found at relatively low frequencies in peripheral blood. Some of the motif variants had been reported before in the synovial fluid and blood of reactive arthritis patients, a finding that suggests common disease-initiation mechanisms.

From the cysteine up to the phenylalanine, the CDR3 has a length of 14 residues. Only the CDR3 DNA is retained, 42 bases long and in frame from the first base. V and J lose 4 bases and 2 bases, and a span of 15 bases separates them. CDR1 is given as DFQATT and CDR2 as SNEGSKA, both from the germline V gene (reference sequence). TCRdb lists the instrument as Illumina HiSeq 2500. TCR beta libraries were prepared by quantitative 5'-RACE with molecular barcodes. As for the original processing: To identify disease-linked TCR variants, a new computational method was used, one built on a probabilistic model of VDJ rearrangement. TCRdb reprocessing: public reads trimmed at Q25 with fastp, clones called with MiXCR, in-frame beta chains kept. Rows with one shared CDR3 protein collapse into an entry with the most common genes and DNA. TCRdb's processing, not the authors', yielded these V and J calls. The sample yields 150,000 to 200,000 distinct CDR3 sequences; just over 9.5% were counted once. Less than 15% of the sample is taken by the ten largest.

This clonotype showed up many times. The antigen it binds to is not known. Base qualities are not recorded, but no much larger clone differs from it by a single base. This sequence was found in a female donor with ankylosing spondylitis or in good health (not recorded which). Sequences were obtained from blood, either unsorted or a sorted T cell fraction (not recorded which). The chain employs TRBV20-1 and TRBJ2-7; no D segment can be confidently identified. The CDR3 reads CSAILPTTTYEQYF. The DNA is as follows: TGCAGTGCTATCCTCCCGACCACCACCTACGAGCAGTACTTC.